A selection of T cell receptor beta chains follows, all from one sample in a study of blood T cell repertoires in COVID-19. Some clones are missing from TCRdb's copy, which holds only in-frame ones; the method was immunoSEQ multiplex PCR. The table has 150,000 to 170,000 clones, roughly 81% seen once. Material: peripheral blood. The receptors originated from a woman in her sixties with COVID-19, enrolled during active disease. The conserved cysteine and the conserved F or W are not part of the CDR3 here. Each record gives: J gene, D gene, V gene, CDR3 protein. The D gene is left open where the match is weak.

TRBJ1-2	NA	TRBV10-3	ASATGYGYT
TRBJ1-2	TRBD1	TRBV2	ASSESKGQSTYGYT
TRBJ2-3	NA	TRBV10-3	AISGPTGQSGTDTQY
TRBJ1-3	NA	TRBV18	ASSSSRGTRGNTIY
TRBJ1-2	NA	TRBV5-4	ASSSGSRSVVGYT
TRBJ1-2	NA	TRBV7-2	ASSPPGLNYGYT
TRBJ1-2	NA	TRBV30	AWSLPRDTYHPGYT
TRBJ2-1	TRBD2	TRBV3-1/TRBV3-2	ASSQAGTSGNYNEQF
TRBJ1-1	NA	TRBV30	AWSAGNTEAF
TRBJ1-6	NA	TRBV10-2	ASSDQGFSPLH
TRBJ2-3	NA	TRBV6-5	ASNPNWAGPDTQY
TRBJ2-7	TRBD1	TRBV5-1	ASSVTGYEQY
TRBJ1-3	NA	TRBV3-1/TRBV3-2	ASSPPGGGAGNTIY
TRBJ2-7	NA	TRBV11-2	ASSLGLGGPYEQY
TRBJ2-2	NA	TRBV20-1	SASVHPGELF
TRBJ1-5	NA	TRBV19	ASSIDNSDQPQH
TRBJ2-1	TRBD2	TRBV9	ASSSGGYNEQF
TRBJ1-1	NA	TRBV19	ASTPRGMNTEAF
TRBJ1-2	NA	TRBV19	ASSQPGKREDGYT
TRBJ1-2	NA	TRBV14	ASSQRTLGYGYT
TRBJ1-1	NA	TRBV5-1	ASSPSTGLNTEAF
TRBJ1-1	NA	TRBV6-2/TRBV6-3	ASSYTTWTEAF
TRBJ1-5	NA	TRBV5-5	ASSLLLFGGSNQPQH
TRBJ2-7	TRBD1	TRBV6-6	ASRPTWGQSTYEQY
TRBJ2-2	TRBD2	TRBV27	ASSPPGLAATGELF
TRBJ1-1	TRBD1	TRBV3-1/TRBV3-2	ASSQGGVDRGREAF
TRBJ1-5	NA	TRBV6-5	ATRTEFFSNQPQH
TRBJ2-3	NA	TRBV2	ASRRLATTDTQY
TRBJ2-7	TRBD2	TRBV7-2	ASSLVSAGARIYEQY
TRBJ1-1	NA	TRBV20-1	AGGENTEAF
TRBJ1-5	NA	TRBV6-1	ASSELFLGANQPQH
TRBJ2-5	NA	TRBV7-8	ASSQNSGQETQY
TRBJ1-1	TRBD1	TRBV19	ASGPDRAEAF
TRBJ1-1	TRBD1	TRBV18	ASSPRQGANTEAF
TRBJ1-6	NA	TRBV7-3	ASSLNFYNSPLH
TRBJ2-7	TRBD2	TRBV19	ASSTSGMAGVVGEQY
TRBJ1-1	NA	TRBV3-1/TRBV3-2	ASSQRSLNTEAF
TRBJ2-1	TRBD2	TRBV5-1	ASSLRLADYNEQF
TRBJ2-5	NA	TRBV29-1	SVEGHGGHQETQY
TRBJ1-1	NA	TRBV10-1	ASSGYRDTEAF
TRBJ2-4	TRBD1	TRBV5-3	ARSFGTGLY
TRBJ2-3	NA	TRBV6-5	ASSIFQGKDTQY
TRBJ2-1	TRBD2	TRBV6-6	ASSHQTSVYNEQF
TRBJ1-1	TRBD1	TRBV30	AWVQGTRGAF
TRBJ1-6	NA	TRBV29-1	SVGLGGAGSPLH
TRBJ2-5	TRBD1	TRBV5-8	ASSHTQGAETQY
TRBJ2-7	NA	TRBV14	ASSPLGGRDSYEQY
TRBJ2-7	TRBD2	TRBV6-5	ASRGTSGSQSEQY